This section outlines one T cell receptor (beta chain) sequence together with its context. The antigen remains unidentified. The record originates from a study of beta chain features in type 1 diabetes. Broader study findings: The naive, central memory and Treg TCRB repertoires looked more alike in patients than they did in healthy donors.

Every isolated RNA sample was fully reverse transcribed, so sequencing captured expressed TCRB transcripts. Sequenced by immunoSEQ multiplex PCR; TCRdb stores in-frame clones only, minus some. The sample contains some 500,000 clones, more than 9.5% of which appear only once. A single heparinised blood sample, averaging approximately 0.12 L, was obtained per donor. With 4 bases clipped from V and 1 base from J, the junction kept 5 bases outside the gene matches. The germline CDR1 and CDR2 sequences are SGHRS and YFSETQ. CDR3 length: 15 residues. The sample taken for sequencing was naive CD4+ T cells from blood. The origin of this receptor is a woman aged 18-30 years in good health. The chain is built from TRBV5-1 and TRBJ2-1, with TRBD2 matching 7 bases. The CDR3 sequence is CASSVGTNSYNEQFF. The CDR3 DNA sequence: TGCGCCAGCAGCGTCGGGACTAATTCCTACAATGAGCAGTTCTTC.